This T cell receptor (beta chain) was captured in a study of blood T cell repertoires in COVID-19. Looking at the study overall: PBMCs, B-cell-depleted T cells, or T cells were the source of the cDNA or gDNA that made up the material.

Methods used by the authors: Amplified reference gene primers provided the basis for estimating nucleated cell counts. Measured with immunoSEQ multiplex PCR; TCRdb has only the in-frame clones, and not every one. That table furnishes V, J and clone size, whereas the DNA furnished D and trimming. Here the sample spans about 56,000 clones, around 84% being singletons. CDR3 length: 17 residues. The germline V gene encodes CDR1 LGHDT and CDR2 YNNKEL (reference sequence). V lost 5 bases and J 4 bases, leaving 21 bases between the germline ends. Specimen: peripheral blood. This chain connects TRBV3-1 (or the pseudogene TRBV3-2) to TRBJ1-3, with a tentative D call TRBD1 (6 bases). The TCR sequence derives from a woman of 80 years or more with acute or convalescent COVID-19. This chain's CDR3 is CASSSRTASLRGNTIYF. The CDR3 region has the DNA TGTGCCAGCAGCTCTCGGACAGCTAGCTTGAGGGGAAACACCATATATTTT.